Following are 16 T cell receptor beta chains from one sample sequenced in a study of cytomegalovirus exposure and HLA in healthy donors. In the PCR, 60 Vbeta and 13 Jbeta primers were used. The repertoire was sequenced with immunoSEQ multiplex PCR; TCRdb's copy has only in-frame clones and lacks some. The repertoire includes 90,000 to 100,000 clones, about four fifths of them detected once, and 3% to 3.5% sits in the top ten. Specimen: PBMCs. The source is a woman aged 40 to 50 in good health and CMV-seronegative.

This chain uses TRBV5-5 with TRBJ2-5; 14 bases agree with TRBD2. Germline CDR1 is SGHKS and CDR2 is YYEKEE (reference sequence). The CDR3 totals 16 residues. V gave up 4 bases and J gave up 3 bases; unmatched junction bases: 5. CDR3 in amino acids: CASSLGLAGVEETQYF. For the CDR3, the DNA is TGTGCCAGCAGCCTGGGACTAGCGGGAGTGGAAGAGACCCAGTACTTC.

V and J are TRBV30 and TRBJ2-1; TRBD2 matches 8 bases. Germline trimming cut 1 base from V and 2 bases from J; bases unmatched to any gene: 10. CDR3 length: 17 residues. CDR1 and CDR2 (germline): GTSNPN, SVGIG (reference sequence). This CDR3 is CAWSGTGWRGAYNEQFF. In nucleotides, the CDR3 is TGTGCCTGGAGTGGCACGGGGTGGCGGGGGGCCTACAATGAGCAGTTCTTC.

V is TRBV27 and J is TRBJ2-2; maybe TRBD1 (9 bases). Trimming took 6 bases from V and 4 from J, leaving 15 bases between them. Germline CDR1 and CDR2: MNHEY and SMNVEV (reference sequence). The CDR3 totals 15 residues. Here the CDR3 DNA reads TGTGCCAGCAGGGTAGCGGGACAGGGCACCGGGGAGCTGTTTTTT. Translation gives CASRVAGQGTGELFF.

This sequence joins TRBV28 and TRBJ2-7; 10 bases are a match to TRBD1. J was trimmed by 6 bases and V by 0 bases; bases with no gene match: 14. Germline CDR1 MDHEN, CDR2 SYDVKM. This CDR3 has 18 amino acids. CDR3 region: CASSLWDFSGTGESEQYF. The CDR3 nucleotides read TGTGCCAGCAGTTTATGGGATTTTTCCGGGACAGGGGAGAGCGAGCAGTACTTC.

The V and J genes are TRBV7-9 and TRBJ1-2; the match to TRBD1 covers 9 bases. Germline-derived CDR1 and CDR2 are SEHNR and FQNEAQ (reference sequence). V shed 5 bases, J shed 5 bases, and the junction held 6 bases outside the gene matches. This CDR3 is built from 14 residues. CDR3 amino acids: CASSVTGGDYGYTF. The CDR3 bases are TGTGCCAGCAGCGTGACAGGGGGAGATTATGGCTACACCTTC. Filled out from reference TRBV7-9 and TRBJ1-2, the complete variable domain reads DTGVSQNPRHKITKRGQNVTFRCDPISEHNRLYWYRQTLGQGPEFLTYFQNEAQLEKSRLLSDRFSAERPKGSFSTLEIQRTEQGDSAMYLCASSVTGGDYGYTFGSGTRLTVV.

In nucleotides, the CDR3 is TGTGCCAGCAGCCCCGGGACTAGCGGGAGTTCCAGTGAGCAGTTCTTC. Amino acid sequence: CASSPGTSGSSSEQFF. The chain couples TRBV2 to TRBJ2-1, with 14 bases that match TRBD2. Germline CDR1 SNHLY, CDR2 FYNNEI. The length of the CDR3 is 16 residues. After removal of 6 bases from V and 9 bases from J, the junction contained 10 bases not matched to a gene.

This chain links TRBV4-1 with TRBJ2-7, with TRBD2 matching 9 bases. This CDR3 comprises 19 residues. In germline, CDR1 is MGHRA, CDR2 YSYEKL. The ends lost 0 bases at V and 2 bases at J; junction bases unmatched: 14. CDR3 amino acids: CASSQDITPGLADAYEQYF. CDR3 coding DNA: TGCGCCAGCAGCCAAGATATAACCCCGGGACTAGCTGATGCCTACGAGCAGTACTTC.

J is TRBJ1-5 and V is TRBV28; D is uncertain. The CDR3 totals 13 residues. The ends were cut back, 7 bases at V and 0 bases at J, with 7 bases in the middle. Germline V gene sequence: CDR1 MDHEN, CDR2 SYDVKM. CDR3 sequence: CASNYFSNQPQHF. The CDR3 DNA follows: TGTGCCAGCAATTATTTTAGCAATCAGCCCCAGCATTTT.

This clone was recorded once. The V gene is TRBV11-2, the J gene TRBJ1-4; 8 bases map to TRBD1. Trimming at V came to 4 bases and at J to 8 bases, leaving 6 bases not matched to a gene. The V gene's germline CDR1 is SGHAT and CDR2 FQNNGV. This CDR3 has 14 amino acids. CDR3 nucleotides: TGTGCCAGCAGCTCCAACAGGGGGGGGGAAAAACTGTTTTTT. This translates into CASSSNRGGEKLFF.

The CDR3 DNA follows: TGTGCCAGTAGTATAAGAGACAGCTACCCCTATGGCTACACCTTC. Protein: CASSIRDSYPYGYTF. The V gene is TRBV19, the J gene TRBJ1-2, with D possibly matching TRBD1 (5 bases). The V and J ends lost 2 bases and 4 bases respectively, with 14 bases between them. Germline CDR1 LNHDA, CDR2 SQIVND (reference sequence). This CDR3 spans 15 amino acids. Looking up the rest from reference TRBV19 and TRBJ1-2 gives the full variable domain: DGGITQSPKYLFRKEGQNVTLSCEQNLNHDAMYWYRQDPGQGLRLIYYSQIVNDFQKGDIAEGYSVSREKKESFPLTVTSAQKNPTAFYLCASSIRDSYPYGYTFGSGTRLTVV.

The CDR3 region has the DNA TGTGCCAGCAGCTTGGTCGGGGTGCTAGGAGGCGGCGATACGCAGTATTTT. Translated, it gives CASSLVGVLGGGDTQYF. The V gene is TRBV5-4, the J gene TRBJ2-3; TRBD2 is a possible D gene (5 bases). Trimming took off 0 bases at V and 6 bases at J, with 20 bases between the two ends. Germline CDR1 SGHNT, CDR2 YYREEE (reference sequence). The CDR3 sequence is 17 residues long.

CDR3 sequence: CASSLWEGGKAEAFF. CDR3 DNA: TGTGCCAGCAGTTTATGGGAAGGGGGCAAGGCTGAAGCTTTCTTT. The chain is built from TRBV28 and TRBJ1-1; the match to TRBD1 covers 7 bases. The germline gives CDR1 MDHEN, CDR2 SYDVKM. The CDR3 length is 15 residues. V shed 0 bases and J 6 bases; nucleotides not matched to a gene: 7.

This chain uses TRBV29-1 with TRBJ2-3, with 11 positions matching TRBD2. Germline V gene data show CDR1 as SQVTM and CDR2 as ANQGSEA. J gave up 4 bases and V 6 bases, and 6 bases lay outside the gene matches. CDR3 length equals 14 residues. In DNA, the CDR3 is TGCAGCGTGGTGACTAGCGGGATCCCAGATACGCAGTATTTT. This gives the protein CSVVTSGIPDTQYF.

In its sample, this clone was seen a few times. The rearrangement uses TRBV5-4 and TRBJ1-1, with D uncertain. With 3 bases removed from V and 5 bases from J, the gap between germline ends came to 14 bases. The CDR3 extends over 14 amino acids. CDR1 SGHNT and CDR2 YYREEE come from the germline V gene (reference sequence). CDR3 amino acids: CASSSTSGRTEAFF. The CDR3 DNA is TGTGCCAGCAGCTCCACTTCGGGTCGGACTGAAGCTTTCTTT.

The CDR3 is CASSLFQGPDTGELFF. The CDR3, as DNA: TGTGCCAGCAGCTTATTTCAGGGCCCGGACACCGGGGAGCTGTTTTTT. The rearrangement links TRBV5-4 to TRBJ2-2; a weak D match, TRBD1 (5 bases). The germline gives CDR1 SGHNT, CDR2 YYREEE (reference sequence). V was trimmed by 2 bases and J by 3 bases, leaving 14 bases between them. The CDR3 is 16 amino acids.

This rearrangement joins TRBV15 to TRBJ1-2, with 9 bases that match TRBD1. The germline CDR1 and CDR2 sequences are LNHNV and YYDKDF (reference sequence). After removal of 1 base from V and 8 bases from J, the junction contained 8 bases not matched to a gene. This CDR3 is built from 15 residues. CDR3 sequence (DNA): TGTGCCACCAGCAGAGCTGGACAGGGGTGGGCCGGCTACACCTTC. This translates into CATSRAGQGWAGYTF.